Given below is one TCR beta chain in context. Its target is unknown. CDR3 size: 14 residues. From germline, CDR1 is SQVTM and CDR2 ANQGSEA. The germline V and J ends were trimmed by 1 base and 5 bases, with 14 bases remaining between them. Libraries of TCR beta came from quantitative 5'-RACE with molecular barcodes. TCRdb called the 5' RACE reads again in MiXCR, with one record for every CDR3 protein. The table shows approximately 240,000 distinct CDR3 sequences, with more than 20% occurring only once. The sample is drawn from a study of CD8 T cells in ankylosing spondylitis. Findings and caveats of the study: Matched synovial fluid from ankylosing spondylitis patients was reported to be enriched for disease-linked clones. There was a TCR beta motif, made of eight highly homologous variants, that appeared characteristic of ankylosing spondylitis blood. Prior work had noted some motif variants in reactive arthritis blood and synovial fluid.

This clonotype was sampled from a male donor with ankylosing spondylitis or in good health (not recorded which). The rearrangement joins TRBV29-1 to TRBJ2-5; possible D gene TRBD1, 6 bases. The sample taken for sequencing was blood, either unsorted or a sorted T cell fraction (not recorded which). CDR3 residues: CSVEAPQGGETQYF. Written as DNA, the CDR3 is TGCAGCGTTGAAGCTCCACAGGGTGGGGAGACCCAGTACTTC.